This T cell receptor beta chain emerged from a study of identical twins. Findings and limits, study-wide: Insertions were reduced in abundant cord blood beta clonotypes but not in memory repertoires. Out-of-frame alpha sequences that twins shared showed excess low generation probability. Interpretation of the results relied on cross-sectional statistical analysis and not on following the same donors. Analyses based on zero insertions could be partly confounded by invariant MAIT and iNKT cells.

From the 5' RACE reads, TCRdb called clonotypes with MiXCR, one entry per CDR3 protein. Here the sample spans about 240,000 distinct CDR3 sequences, under 12% being singletons. At least ten counts were recorded for this clonotype. No antigen is known for it. V was clipped by 7 bases and J by 6 bases; unmatched bases: 7. This CDR3 has 13 residues. Germline CDR1 reads DFQATT; CDR2 reads SNEGSKA (reference sequence). The chain employs TRBV20-1 and TRBJ1-5; 9 bases fit TRBD1. The sequencing sample was made of memory T cells sorted from blood. The TCR was taken from a man in his fifties in good health. The CDR3 reads CSGTQGASQPQHF. The CDR3 DNA reads as TGCAGTGGGACACAGGGGGCGTCTCAGCCCCAGCATTTT.